These 26 T cell receptor beta chains were sequenced from one sample in a study of early stage breast cancer tumors (dated by TCRdb to about 2017). Library prep was done by the immunoSEQ multiplex PCR assay. As stored in TCRdb, this immuneACCESS dataset retains in-frame rearrangements with V and J assigned. A fraction of the clones does not appear; measured against another copy, unresolved V genes explain less than half of the discrepancy, and the remainder lacks a known reason. Across this sample there are 30,000 or so clones, with approximately 75% seen only once. The ten largest make up roughly a third of the sample. The sample consisted of blood. Source of these receptors: a person aged 50 to 59 with breast cancer.

CDR3 region: CASSLSRGVAFF. For the CDR3, the DNA is TGTGCCAGCAGCTTATCTCGGGGGGTGGCTTTCTTT. The rearrangement uses TRBV11-2 and TRBJ1-1; TRBD1 might be the D (5 bases). The CDR3 is made up of 12 amino acids. V was cut by 2 bases and J by 11 bases, with 12 bases left in between. Germline V gene lookup returns CDR1 SGHAT and CDR2 FQNNGV.

This clone was picked up one time. The gene calls are TRBV13 and TRBJ2-1; D unclear. There are 15 residues in the CDR3. Per the germline V gene, CDR1 is PRHDT and CDR2 is FYEKMQ (reference sequence). V shed 6 bases and J shed 5 bases, with 17 bases lying between them. The CDR3 reads CASRSSKTNHNEQFF. The CDR3 DNA reads as TGTGCCAGCAGATCCAGTAAAACTAATCACAATGAGCAGTTCTTC.

The genes are TRBV4-1 and TRBJ2-2, with no clear D. The V end was cut by 4 bases, the J end by 6 bases, with 12 bases between. This CDR3 is 14 amino acids long. Germline values: CDR1 MGHRA, CDR2 YSYEKL. The CDR3, as DNA: TGCGCCAGCAGCCCCCTCGGTGGCTCCGGGGAGCTGTTTTTT. Translated, it gives CASSPLGGSGELFF.

The chain is built from TRBV18 and TRBJ2-1, with TRBD2 matching 11 bases. V was pared by 2 bases and J by 2 bases, with 5 bases of the junction left unmatched. The CDR3 contains 17 residues. Germline V CDR1 and CDR2: KGHSH, LQKENI. The CDR3 reads CASSPRLAGGTYNEQFF. In nucleotides, the CDR3 is TGTGCCAGCTCACCAAGGCTAGCGGGAGGAACCTACAATGAGCAGTTCTTC.

A single count supports this clone. The genes are TRBV4-2 and TRBJ2-1, with D perhaps TRBD1 (5 bases). In germline, CDR1 is LGHNA, CDR2 YNFKEQ. V was cut by 0 bases and J by 7 bases, with 16 bases left in between. This CDR3 comprises 16 residues. CDR3 residues: CASSQEPAGFVNEQFF. In nucleotides, the CDR3 is TGTGCCAGCAGCCAAGAGCCGGCAGGGTTCGTTAATGAGCAGTTCTTC.

The V and J genes are TRBV4-1 and TRBJ1-6; 7 bases line up with TRBD1. The length of the CDR3 is 15 residues. The germline CDR1 and CDR2 sequences are MGHRA and YSYEKL. V trimming: 3 bases; J trimming: 10 bases; junction bases outside the gene matches: 9. The CDR3 region is CASSQGEGAVSPLHF. The CDR3 nucleotides read TGCGCCAGCAGCCAGGGAGAGGGGGCTGTATCACCCCTCCACTTT.

The chain joins TRBV6-6 to TRBJ1-2, with TRBD1 identical over 9 bases. CDR1 is MNHNY, CDR2 SVGAGI, per germline (reference sequence). CDR3 length equals 14 residues. Germline trimming cut 7 bases from V and 6 bases from J; bases unmatched to any gene: 9. The CDR3 sequence is CASTARQGVNGYTF. CDR3 DNA sequence: TGTGCCAGCACCGCAAGACAGGGGGTAAATGGCTACACCTTC.

The chain employs TRBV11-2 and TRBJ1-2; no reliable D call. This CDR3 is built from 15 residues. CDR1 SGHAT and CDR2 FQNNGV come from the germline V gene. V gave up 5 bases and J gave up 4 bases, with 17 bases separating them. CDR3 bases: TGTGCCAGCAGCGATGACCAAGATGGAAGCTATGGCTACACCTTC. This codes for CASSDDQDGSYGYTF.

V gene TRBV27 combines with J gene TRBJ2-1; D is unclear. CDR3 length equals 17 residues. V was cut by 5 bases and J by 0 bases, with 17 bases left in between. Looked up from germline, CDR1 is MNHEY and CDR2 is SMNVEV (reference sequence). This CDR3 reads CASSPPAGRSSYNEQFF. The CDR3 region has the DNA TGTGCCAGCAGTCCCCCGGCTGGACGGAGCTCCTACAATGAGCAGTTCTTC.

The chain recombines TRBV9 with TRBJ1-2; D unclear. This CDR3 region has 14 residues. Trimming took 0 bases from V and 7 from J, leaving 13 bases between them. CDR1 is SGDLS, CDR2 YYNGEE, per germline. CDR3 amino acids: CASSVGAGDGGYTF. Here the CDR3 DNA reads TGTGCCAGCAGCGTAGGCGCCGGGGATGGTGGCTACACCTTC.

V is TRBV10-2 and J is TRBJ1-3, with 9 bases that match TRBD1. Germline lookup yields CDR1 WSHSY and CDR2 SAAADI. The CDR3 contains 14 residues. With 6 bases clipped from V and 1 base from J, the junction kept 1 base outside the gene matches. The CDR3 coding sequence is TGCGCCAGCAGGGACAGGGGATCTGGAAACACCATATATTTT. It is translated as CASRDRGSGNTIYF.

DNA of the CDR3: TGTGCCAGCTCACTCGGACAGATTTCTATGAACACTGAAGCTTTCTTT. Amino acids: CASSLGQISMNTEAFF. This chain connects TRBV18 to TRBJ1-1, with D possibly being TRBD1 (6 bases). The CDR3 is made up of 16 amino acids. Trimming removed 4 bases at V and 0 bases at J, with 15 bases between. Per the germline V gene, CDR1 is KGHSH and CDR2 is LQKENI.

The rearrangement uses TRBV4-1 and TRBJ2-3, with 14 bases that match TRBD2. This CDR3 has 19 residues. V shed 1 base, J shed 0 bases, and the junction held 6 bases outside the gene matches. Germline assignment: CDR1 MGHRA and CDR2 YSYEKL. CDR3 in DNA: TGCGCCAGCAGCCAAGCCGGGACTAGCGGGAGAGGGAGCACAGATACGCAGTATTTT. Translated: CASSQAGTSGRGSTDTQYF.

This chain uses TRBV9 with TRBJ2-1, with 7 bases identical to TRBD2. The CDR3 loop spans 15 amino acids. Germline V gene sequence: CDR1 SGDLS, CDR2 YYNGEE. V lost 0 bases to trimming and J lost 3 bases; unmatched junction nucleotides: 3. The CDR3 DNA follows: TGTGCCAGCAGCGTAGAGTGGGAGGGCTACAATGAGCAGTTCTTC. This gives the protein CASSVEWEGYNEQFF.

This clone has more than one count but fewer than ten. This chain links TRBV9 with TRBJ1-1, with unresolved D. Trimming took off 0 bases at V and 5 bases at J, with 8 bases between the two ends. There are 13 residues in the CDR3. CDR1 and CDR2 (germline): SGDLS, YYNGEE. The CDR3: CASSVVSATEAFF. The DNA of the CDR3 is TGTGCCAGCAGCGTAGTGTCGGCAACTGAAGCTTTCTTT.

The chain couples TRBV30 to TRBJ2-1; 10 bases fit TRBD2. This CDR3 has 15 amino acids. Losses at the gene ends were 0 bases for V and 8 bases for J; bases not matched to a gene: 7. Per germline, CDR1 GTSNPN and CDR2 SVGIG (reference sequence). The CDR3 loop reads CAWSVGLAGADEQFF. The CDR3 DNA is TGTGCCTGGAGTGTAGGGCTAGCGGGAGCGGATGAGCAGTTCTTC.

V is TRBV19 and J is TRBJ1-1; no firm D call. Germline values: CDR1 LNHDA, CDR2 SQIVND (reference sequence). Trimming removed 6 bases at V and 4 bases at J, with 9 bases between. This CDR3 contains 12 residues. The CDR3 DNA sequence: TGTGCCAGTAGAGGTCCAATCACTGAAGCTTTCTTT. Protein sequence: CASRGPITEAFF.

The chain uses TRBV5-5 and TRBJ2-5; 7 bases map to TRBD2. This CDR3 comprises 15 residues. The germline CDR1 and CDR2 sequences are SGHKS and YYEKEE (reference sequence). Trimming took 4 bases from V and 5 from J; bases not matched to a gene: 11. This CDR3 reads CASSQGRERTETQYF. The CDR3 nucleotides are TGTGCCAGCAGCCAAGGGCGGGAGAGGACGGAGACCCAGTACTTC.

This chain connects TRBV7-8 to TRBJ2-2, with 7 bases fitting TRBD2. V shed 5 bases and J 7 bases; nucleotides not matched to a gene: 10. Germline V gene sequence: CDR1 SGHVS, CDR2 FQNEAQ. This CDR3 comprises 15 residues. In DNA form, the CDR3 reads TGTGCCAGCAGCCCCTTGGGGGGGGAGAACGGGGAGCTGTTTTTT. Its translation is CASSPLGGENGELFF.

This clone was picked up one time. The genes are TRBV18 and TRBJ2-1, with 11 positions matching TRBD2. V dropped 4 bases and J dropped 5; count of bases not matched to a gene: 4. The V gene's germline CDR1 is KGHSH and CDR2 LQKENI. The CDR3 contains 15 residues. DNA for the CDR3: TGTGCCAGCTCACTTGGGACTAGCGGAAACAATGAGCAGTTCTTC. This gives the protein CASSLGTSGNNEQFF.

The rearrangement links TRBV7-3 to TRBJ2-2, with 12 bases identical to TRBD1. CDR3 length: 18 amino acids. V shed 7 bases, J shed 1 base, and the junction held 10 bases outside the gene matches. Germline V gives CDR1 SGHTA, CDR2 FQGTGA. The CDR3 sequence: CASKPGQGALLNTGELFF. CDR3 DNA: TGTGCCAGCAAACCGGGACAGGGGGCTCTTCTGAACACCGGGGAGCTGTTTTTT.

The chain is built from TRBV19 and TRBJ2-4; D remains ambiguous. This CDR3 spans 14 amino acids. Germline V lookup: CDR1 LNHDA, CDR2 SQIVND (reference sequence). V lost 3 bases to trimming and J lost 6 bases, with 12 bases between them. Here the CDR3 reads CASSISSVGNIQYF. The DNA of the CDR3 is TGTGCCAGTAGTATCTCCTCGGTAGGAAACATTCAGTACTTC.

The rearrangement uses TRBV9 and TRBJ2-1, with D possibly TRBD1 on 6 matching bases. The CDR3 runs 12 residues. The ends were cut back, 3 bases at V and 5 bases at J, with 6 bases in the middle. Germline values: CDR1 SGDLS, CDR2 YYNGEE. The CDR3 region is CASSGTDNEQFF. For the CDR3, the DNA is TGTGCCAGCAGCGGGACAGACAATGAGCAGTTCTTC. The complete variable domain, with remaining parts taken from reference TRBV9 and TRBJ2-1, reads DSGVTQTPKHLITATGQRVTLRCSPRSGDLSVYWYQQSLDQGLQFLIQYYNGEERAKGNILERFSAQQFPDLHSELNLSSLELGDSALYFCASSGTDNEQFFGPGTRLTVL.

J is TRBJ2-1 and V is TRBV7-9; weak D call: TRBD1 (5 bases). Germline values: CDR1 SEHNR, CDR2 FQNEAQ (reference sequence). Trimming stripped 6 bases from V and 0 bases from J, with 15 bases between. CDR3 length: 16 residues. CDR3 in DNA: TGTGCCAGCAGTCGACCCAGGGCCTCCTCCTACAATGAGCAGTTCTTC. This sequence encodes CASSRPRASSYNEQFF.

This clone was found a few times. The J gene is TRBJ1-2, the V gene TRBV27; the match to TRBD1 covers 8 bases. Trimming at V came to 5 bases and at J to 3 bases, leaving 20 bases not matched to a gene. CDR3 length: 19 residues. Per germline, CDR1 MNHEY and CDR2 SMNVEV (reference sequence). CDR3 amino acids: CASSPIPSFGTGSHYGYTF. The CDR3 bases are TGTGCCAGCAGTCCAATACCCTCCTTCGGGACAGGCTCCCACTATGGCTACACCTTC.

This clone was seen just once. V and J are TRBV9 and TRBJ2-5; D uncertain. Germline CDR1 reads SGDLS; CDR2 reads YYNGEE. V lost 4 bases, J lost 5 bases, and 12 bases lay in between. The CDR3 is made up of 13 amino acids. The CDR3 bases are TGTGCCAGCAGCCCCCAACTCGAGGAGACCCAGTACTTC. As protein: CASSPQLEETQYF.